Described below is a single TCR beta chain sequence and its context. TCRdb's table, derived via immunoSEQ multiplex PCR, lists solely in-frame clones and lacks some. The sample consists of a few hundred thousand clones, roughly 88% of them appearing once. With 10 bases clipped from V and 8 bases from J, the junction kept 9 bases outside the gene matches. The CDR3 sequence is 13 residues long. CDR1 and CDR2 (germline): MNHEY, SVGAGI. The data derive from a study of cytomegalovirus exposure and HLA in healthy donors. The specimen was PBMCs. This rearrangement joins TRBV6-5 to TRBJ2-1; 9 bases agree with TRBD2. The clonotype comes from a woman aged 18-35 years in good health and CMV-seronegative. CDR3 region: CANPKGLADEQFF. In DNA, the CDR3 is TGTGCCAACCCCAAGGGACTAGCCGATGAGCAGTTCTTC.